One T cell receptor beta chain is described in this entry. The data originate from a study of blood T cell repertoires in COVID-19. Study-wide context: The cDNA or gDNA used as material had been derived from T cells, B-cell-depleted T cells, or PBMCs.

TCRdb keeps only in-frame clones here, not all; method: immunoSEQ multiplex PCR. This table holds 350,000 to 450,000 clones, approximately 90% found once. This receptor was identified in a woman aged 18 to 35 who had been exposed to COVID-19. The sequencing sample was made of PBMCs or T cells enriched from blood (not recorded which).

CDR3 DNA sequence: TGTGCCAGCAGTCCTCACTTTGATAATTCACCCCTCCACTTT. Translation gives CASSPHFDNSPLHF. The genes are TRBV7-9 and TRBJ1-6; D gene ambiguous. CDR1 is SEHNR, CDR2 FQNEAQ, per germline (reference sequence). Trimming pared 6 bases from V and 5 bases from J, leaving 11 bases between. The CDR3 contains 14 residues.